The subject of this entry is one T cell receptor (beta chain). The V gene end was trimmed by 0 bases and the J gene end by 9 bases; junction bases not matched to a gene: 3. Germline lookup yields CDR1 KGHSH and CDR2 LQKENI. The CDR3 extends over 14 amino acids. Authors' processing steps: Reference gene primer amplification gave estimated nucleated cell counts. Repertoires were generated with immunoSEQ multiplex PCR, while TCRdb's copy carries only in-frame clones and drops some. V, J and clone size derive from that table, while D and trimming were established from the DNA sequence. The table lists 180,000 or so clones, approximately 85% of them singletons, with around 8% in the top ten. This sample is drawn from a study of blood T cell repertoires in COVID-19. About the research overall: Acute and convalescent COVID-19 samples came from the United States, Italy and Spain.

The genes are TRBV18 and TRBJ2-1; 9 positions agree with TRBD2. This sequence was found in a woman between 55 and 75 years old with acute or convalescent COVID-19. Material for sequencing was peripheral blood. CDR3 amino acids: CASSPPGAGGEQFF. CDR3 coding DNA: TGTGCCAGCTCACCACCGGGAGCGGGAGGTGAGCAGTTCTTC.